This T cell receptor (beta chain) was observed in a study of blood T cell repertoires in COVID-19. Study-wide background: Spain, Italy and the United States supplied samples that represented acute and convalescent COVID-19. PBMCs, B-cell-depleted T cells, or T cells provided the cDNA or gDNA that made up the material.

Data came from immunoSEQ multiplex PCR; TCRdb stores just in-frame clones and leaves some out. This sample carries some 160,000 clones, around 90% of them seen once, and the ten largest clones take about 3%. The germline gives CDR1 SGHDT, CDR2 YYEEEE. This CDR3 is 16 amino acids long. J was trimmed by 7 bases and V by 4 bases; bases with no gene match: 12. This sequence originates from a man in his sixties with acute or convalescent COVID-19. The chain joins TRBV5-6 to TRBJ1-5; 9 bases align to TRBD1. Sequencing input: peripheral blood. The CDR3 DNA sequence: TGTGCCAGCAGCACTTGGACAGGGGTGGGCCGACAGCCCCAGCATTTT. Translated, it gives CASSTWTGVGRQPQHF.